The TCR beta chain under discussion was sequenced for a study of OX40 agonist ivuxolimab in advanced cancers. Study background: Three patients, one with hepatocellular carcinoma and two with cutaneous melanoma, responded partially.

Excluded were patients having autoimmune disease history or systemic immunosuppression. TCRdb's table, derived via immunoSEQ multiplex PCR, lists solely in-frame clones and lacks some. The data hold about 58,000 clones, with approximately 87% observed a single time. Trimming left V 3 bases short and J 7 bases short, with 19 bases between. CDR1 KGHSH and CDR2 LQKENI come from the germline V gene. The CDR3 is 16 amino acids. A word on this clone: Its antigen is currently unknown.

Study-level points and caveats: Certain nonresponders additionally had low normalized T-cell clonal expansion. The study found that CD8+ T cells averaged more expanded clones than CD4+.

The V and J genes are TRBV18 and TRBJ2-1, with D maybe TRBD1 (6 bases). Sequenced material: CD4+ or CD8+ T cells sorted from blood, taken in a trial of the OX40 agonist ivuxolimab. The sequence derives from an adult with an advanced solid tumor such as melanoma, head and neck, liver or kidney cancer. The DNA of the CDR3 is TGTGCCAGCTCACCCCTAGATAGGACAGCTTCTAATGAGCAGTTCTTC. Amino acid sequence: CASSPLDRTASNEQFF.